This T cell receptor (beta chain) was profiled in a study of regulatory T cells in long-lasting Graves disease. Findings of the study overall: Those with persistent Graves' had less TCR diversity than newly diagnosed patients.

Arm-PCR with iRepertoire HTBI primers amplified the CDR3 regions for these TCR beta libraries. TCRdb recomputed calls from the multiplex PCR reads with MiXCR, one row per CDR3 protein. The sample lists roughly 450,000 distinct CDR3 sequences, around 20% seen once, with approximately 7.8% in the top ten. Germline-derived CDR1 and CDR2 are SNHLY and FYNNEI. The CDR3 is 19 amino acids. Trimming pared 6 bases from V and 3 bases from J, leaving 30 bases between. Time point meaning: persistent/refractory GD, antithyroid drugs over 5 years with positive TRAb. The TCR library was made from RNA that had been extracted from PBMCs in TRIzol. This clonotype appeared a few times. Antigen: not known.

This receptor was obtained from a female donor with Graves disease. The sequencing here drew on peripheral blood mononuclear cells (PBMCs), taken when the disease was refractory, from a patient treated with antithyroid drugs. The chain links TRBV2 to TRBJ2-7, with D tentatively TRBD1 or TRBD2 (8 bases each). The DNA for the CDR3 is TGTGCCAGCAGCCGCTCCAGGGGGCTGCTAGCGGGCCAGCGCTACGAGCAGTACTTC. Its protein is CASSRSRGLLAGQRYEQYF.